Given below is one T cell receptor beta chain in context. The PCR employed 60 Vbeta primers together with 13 Jbeta primers. The table came from immunoSEQ multiplex PCR; TCRdb's copy has only in-frame clones and leaves some out. The sample's table shows approximately 100,000 clones. This specimen belongs to a study of cytomegalovirus exposure and HLA in healthy donors. Trimming stripped 5 bases from V and 7 bases from J, with 21 bases between. The germline gives CDR1 GTSNPN, CDR2 SVGIG (reference sequence). The CDR3 sequence is 14 residues long. The specimen was PBMCs. V gene TRBV30 combines with J gene TRBJ2-7; D might be TRBD2 (7 bases). The sequence derives from a man aged 50-59 years in good health and CMV-seropositive. CDR3 bases: TGTGCCTGGGGTGACAGGTACCGGCGGGGGGAGCAGTACTTC. It translates to CAWGDRYRRGEQYF.